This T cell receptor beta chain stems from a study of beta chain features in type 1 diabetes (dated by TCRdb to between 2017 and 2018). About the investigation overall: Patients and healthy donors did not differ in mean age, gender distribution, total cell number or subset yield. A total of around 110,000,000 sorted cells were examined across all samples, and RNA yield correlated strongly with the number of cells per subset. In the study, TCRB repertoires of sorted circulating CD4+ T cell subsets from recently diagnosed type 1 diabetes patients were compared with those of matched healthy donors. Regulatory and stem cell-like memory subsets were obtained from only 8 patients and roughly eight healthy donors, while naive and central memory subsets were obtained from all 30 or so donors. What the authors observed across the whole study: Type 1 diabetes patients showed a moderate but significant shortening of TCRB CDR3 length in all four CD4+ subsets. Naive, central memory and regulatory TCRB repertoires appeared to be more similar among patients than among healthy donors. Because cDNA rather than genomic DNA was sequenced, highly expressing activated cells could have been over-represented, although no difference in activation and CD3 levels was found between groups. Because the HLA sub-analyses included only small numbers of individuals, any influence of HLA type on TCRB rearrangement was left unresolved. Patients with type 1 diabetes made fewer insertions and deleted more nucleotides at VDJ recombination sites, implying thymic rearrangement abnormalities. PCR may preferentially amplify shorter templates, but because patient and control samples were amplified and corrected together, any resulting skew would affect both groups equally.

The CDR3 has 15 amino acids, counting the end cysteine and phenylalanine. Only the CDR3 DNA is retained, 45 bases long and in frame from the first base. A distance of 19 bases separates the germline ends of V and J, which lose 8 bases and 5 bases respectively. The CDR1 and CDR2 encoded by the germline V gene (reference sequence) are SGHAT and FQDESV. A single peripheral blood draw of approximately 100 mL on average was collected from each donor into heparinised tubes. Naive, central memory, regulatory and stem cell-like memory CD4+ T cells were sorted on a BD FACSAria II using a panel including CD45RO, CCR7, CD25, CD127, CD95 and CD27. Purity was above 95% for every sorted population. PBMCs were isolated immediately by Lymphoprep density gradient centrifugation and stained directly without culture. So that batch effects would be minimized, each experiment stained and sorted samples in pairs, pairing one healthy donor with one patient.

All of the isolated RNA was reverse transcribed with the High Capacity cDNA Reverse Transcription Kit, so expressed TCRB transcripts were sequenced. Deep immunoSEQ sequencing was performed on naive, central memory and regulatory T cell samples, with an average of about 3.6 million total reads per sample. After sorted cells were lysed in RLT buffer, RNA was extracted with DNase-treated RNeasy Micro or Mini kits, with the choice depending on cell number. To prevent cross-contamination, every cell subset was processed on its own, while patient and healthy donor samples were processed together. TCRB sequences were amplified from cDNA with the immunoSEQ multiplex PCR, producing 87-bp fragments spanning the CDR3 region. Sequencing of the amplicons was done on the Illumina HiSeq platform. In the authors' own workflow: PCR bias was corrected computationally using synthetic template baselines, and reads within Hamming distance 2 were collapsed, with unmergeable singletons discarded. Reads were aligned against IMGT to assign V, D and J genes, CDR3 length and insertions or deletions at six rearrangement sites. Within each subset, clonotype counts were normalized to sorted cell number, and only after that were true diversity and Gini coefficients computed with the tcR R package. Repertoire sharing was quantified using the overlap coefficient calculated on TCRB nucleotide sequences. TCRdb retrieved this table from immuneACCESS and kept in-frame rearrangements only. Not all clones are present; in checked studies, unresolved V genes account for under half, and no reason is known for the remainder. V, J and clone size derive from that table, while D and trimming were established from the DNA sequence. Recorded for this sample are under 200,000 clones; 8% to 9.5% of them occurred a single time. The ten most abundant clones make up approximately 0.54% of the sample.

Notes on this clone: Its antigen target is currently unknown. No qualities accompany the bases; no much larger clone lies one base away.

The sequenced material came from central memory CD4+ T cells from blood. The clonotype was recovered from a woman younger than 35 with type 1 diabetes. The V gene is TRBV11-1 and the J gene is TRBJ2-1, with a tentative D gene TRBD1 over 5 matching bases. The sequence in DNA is TGTGCCAGCGGGGCTGATCTAGTGTTGAACAATGAGCAGTTCTTC. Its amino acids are CASGADLVLNNEQFF.